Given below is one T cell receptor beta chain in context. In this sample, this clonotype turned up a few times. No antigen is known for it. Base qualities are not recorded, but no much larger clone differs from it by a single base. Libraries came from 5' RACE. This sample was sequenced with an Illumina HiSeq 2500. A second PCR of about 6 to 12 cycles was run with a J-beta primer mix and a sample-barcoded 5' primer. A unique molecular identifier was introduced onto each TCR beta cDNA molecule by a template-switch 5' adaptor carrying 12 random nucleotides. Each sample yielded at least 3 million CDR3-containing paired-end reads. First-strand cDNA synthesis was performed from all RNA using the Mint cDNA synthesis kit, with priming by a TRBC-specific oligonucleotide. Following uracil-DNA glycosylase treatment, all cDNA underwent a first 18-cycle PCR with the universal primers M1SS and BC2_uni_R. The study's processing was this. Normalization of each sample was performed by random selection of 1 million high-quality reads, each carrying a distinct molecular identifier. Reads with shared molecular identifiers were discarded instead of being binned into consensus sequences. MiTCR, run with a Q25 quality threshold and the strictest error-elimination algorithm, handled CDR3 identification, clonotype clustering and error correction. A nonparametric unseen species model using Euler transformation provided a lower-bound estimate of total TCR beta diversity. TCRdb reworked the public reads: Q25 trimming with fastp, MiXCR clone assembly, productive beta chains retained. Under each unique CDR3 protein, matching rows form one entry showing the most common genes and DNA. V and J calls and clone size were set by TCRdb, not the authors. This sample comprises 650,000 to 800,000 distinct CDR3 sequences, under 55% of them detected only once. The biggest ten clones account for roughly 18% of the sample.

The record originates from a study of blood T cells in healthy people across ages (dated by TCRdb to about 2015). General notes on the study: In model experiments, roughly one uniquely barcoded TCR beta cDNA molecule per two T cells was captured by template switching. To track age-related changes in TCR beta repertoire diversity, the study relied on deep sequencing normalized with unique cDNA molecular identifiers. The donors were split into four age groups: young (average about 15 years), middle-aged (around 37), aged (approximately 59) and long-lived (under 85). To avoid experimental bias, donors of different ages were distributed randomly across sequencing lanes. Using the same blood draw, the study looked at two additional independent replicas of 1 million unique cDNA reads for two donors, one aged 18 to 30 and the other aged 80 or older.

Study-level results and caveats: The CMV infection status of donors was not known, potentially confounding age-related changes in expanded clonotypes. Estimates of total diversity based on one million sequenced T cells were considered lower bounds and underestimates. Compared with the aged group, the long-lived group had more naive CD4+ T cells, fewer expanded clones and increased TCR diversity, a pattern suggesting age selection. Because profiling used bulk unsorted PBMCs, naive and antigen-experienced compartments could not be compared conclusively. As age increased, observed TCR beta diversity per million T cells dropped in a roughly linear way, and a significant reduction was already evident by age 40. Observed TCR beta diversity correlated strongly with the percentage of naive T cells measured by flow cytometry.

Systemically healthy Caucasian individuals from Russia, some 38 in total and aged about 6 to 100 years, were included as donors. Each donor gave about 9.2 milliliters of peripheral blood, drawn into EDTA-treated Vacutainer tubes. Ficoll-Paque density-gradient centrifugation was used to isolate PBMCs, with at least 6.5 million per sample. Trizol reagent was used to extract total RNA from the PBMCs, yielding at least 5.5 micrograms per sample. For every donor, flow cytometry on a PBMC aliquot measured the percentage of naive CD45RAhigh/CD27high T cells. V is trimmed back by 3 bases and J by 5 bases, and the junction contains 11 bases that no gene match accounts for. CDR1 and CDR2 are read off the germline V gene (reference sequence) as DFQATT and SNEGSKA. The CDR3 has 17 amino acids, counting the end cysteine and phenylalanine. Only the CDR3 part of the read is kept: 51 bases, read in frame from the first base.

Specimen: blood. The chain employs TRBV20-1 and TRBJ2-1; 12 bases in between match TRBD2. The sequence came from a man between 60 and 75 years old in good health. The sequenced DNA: TGCAGTGCTAGTCAACCTAGCGGGGGGGAACGAGACAATGAGCAGTTCTTC. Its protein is CSASQPSGGERDNEQFF.